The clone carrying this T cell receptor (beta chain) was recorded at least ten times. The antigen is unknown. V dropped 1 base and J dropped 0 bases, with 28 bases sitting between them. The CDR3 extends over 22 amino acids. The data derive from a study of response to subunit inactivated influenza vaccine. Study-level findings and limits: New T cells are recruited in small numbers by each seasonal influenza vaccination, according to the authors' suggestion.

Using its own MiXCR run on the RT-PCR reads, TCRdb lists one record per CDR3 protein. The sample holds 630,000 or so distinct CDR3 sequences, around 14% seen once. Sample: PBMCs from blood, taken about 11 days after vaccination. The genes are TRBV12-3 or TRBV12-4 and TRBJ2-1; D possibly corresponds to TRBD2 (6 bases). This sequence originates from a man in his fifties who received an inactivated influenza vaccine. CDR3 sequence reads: CASSLGFSGGSESALSYNEQFF. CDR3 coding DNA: TGTGCCAGCAGTTTAGGATTTTCAGGAGGGAGTGAATCCGCTCTCTCCTACAATGAGCAGTTCTTC.